One T cell receptor beta chain is described in this entry. Germline V CDR1 and CDR2: SNHLY, FYNNEI. Trimming took off 1 base at V and 5 bases at J, with 21 bases between the two ends. The CDR3 is 18 residues long. These data originate in a study of tumor-infiltrating lymphocytes in localized non-small cell lung cancer. Some clones are missing from TCRdb's copy, which holds only in-frame ones; the method was immunoSEQ multiplex PCR. The repertoire includes about 18,000 clones, approximately 73% of them detected once, and 4.3% sits in the top ten. The V and J genes are TRBV2 and TRBJ1-5, with D perhaps TRBD1 (6 bases). The sequencing sample was made of lung tumor tissue. The TCR sequence derives from a human donor with non-small cell lung cancer. Here the CDR3 reads CASSEEVGWTESDQPQHF. Here the CDR3 DNA reads TGTGCCAGCAGTGAAGAAGTGGGTTGGACAGAGTCCGATCAGCCCCAGCATTTT.